This passage covers 5 T cell receptor beta chains from one sample sequenced in a study of cytomegalovirus exposure and HLA in healthy donors. Primers: 60 Vbeta forward and 13 Jbeta reverse. The protocol was immunoSEQ multiplex PCR, while the TCRdb copy is restricted to in-frame clones and leaves out a portion. The table includes around 200,000 clones, approximately 82% detected once. Material: PBMCs. The receptors originated from a middle-aged woman in good health and CMV-seronegative.

This chain joins TRBV30 and TRBJ1-1; D unclear. Germline V gene data show CDR1 as GTSNPN and CDR2 as SVGIG (reference sequence). This CDR3 is 12 amino acids long. Trimming took 4 bases from V and 6 from J, leaving 12 bases between them. CDR3 DNA: TGTGCCTGGACTCTTCGCGGGCCTGAAGCTTTCTTT. Protein product: CAWTLRGPEAFF.

The chain combines TRBV7-9 with TRBJ1-3; D might be TRBD1 (5 bases). The CDR3 totals 14 residues. Germline V lookup: CDR1 SEHNR, CDR2 FQNEAQ (reference sequence). V was pared by 5 bases and J by 4 bases, with 12 bases between. CDR3 region: CASSVPGSGNTIYF. In DNA, the CDR3 is TGTGCCAGCAGCGTACCAGGGTCGGGAAACACCATATATTTT. Together with reference TRBV7-9 and TRBJ1-3, the CDR3 gives the full variable domain: DTGVSQNPRHKITKRGQNVTFRCDPISEHNRLYWYRQTLGQGPEFLTYFQNEAQLEKSRLLSDRFSAERPKGSFSTLEIQRTEQGDSAMYLCASSVPGSGNTIYFGEGSWLTVV.

The chain combines TRBV29-1 with TRBJ2-6, with D unresolved. Trimming pared 4 bases from V and 11 bases from J, leaving 21 bases between. CDR3 length: 15 residues. CDR1 SQVTM and CDR2 ANQGSEA come from the germline V gene. The CDR3 region has the DNA TGCAGCGTTGCCCCGGGTGGATCGCACACGGACGTCCTGACTTTC. It is translated as CSVAPGGSHTDVLTF.

The chain combines TRBV29-1 with TRBJ1-2; no reliable D call. This CDR3 comprises 14 residues. Trimming pared 7 bases from V and 2 bases from J, leaving 17 bases between. The germline CDR1 and CDR2 sequences are SQVTM and ANQGSEA. The CDR3, as DNA: TGCAGCGCCAGAGGACGGGGAGCCAACTATGGCTACACCTTC. Its protein product is CSARGRGANYGYTF. Looking up the rest from reference TRBV29-1 and TRBJ1-2 gives the full variable domain: SAVISQKPSRDICQRGTSLTIQCQVDSQVTMMFWYRQQPGQSLTLIATANQGSEATYESGFVIDKFPISRPNLTFSTLTVSNMSPEDSSIYLCSARGRGANYGYTFGSGTRLTVV.

The rearrangement joins TRBV2 to TRBJ1-6; D gene uncertain. The CDR3 runs 13 residues. V was shortened by 3 bases and J by 10 bases, with 10 bases between the two germline ends. The germline V gene has CDR1 SNHLY and CDR2 FYNNEI. CDR3 residues: CASSEEGNSPLHF. CDR3 DNA: TGTGCCAGCAGTGAGGAGGGTAACTCACCCCTCCACTTT.